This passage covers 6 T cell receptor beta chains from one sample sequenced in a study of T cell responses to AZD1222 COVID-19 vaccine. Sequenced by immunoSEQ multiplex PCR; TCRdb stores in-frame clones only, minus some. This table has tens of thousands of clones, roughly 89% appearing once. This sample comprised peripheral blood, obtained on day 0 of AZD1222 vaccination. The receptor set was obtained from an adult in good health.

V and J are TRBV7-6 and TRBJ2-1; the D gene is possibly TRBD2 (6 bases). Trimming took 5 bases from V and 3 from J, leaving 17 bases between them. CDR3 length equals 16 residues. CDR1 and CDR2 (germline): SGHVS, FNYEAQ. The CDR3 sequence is CASSPEGLRNYNEQFF. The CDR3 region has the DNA TGTGCCAGCAGCCCCGAGGGACTGAGGAACTACAATGAGCAGTTCTTC.

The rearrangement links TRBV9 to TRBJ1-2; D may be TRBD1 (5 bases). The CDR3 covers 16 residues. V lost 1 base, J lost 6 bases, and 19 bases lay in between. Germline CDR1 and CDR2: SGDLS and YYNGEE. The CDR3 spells CASSVFSAAGPHGYTF. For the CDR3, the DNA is TGTGCCAGCAGCGTATTTTCAGCAGCAGGGCCCCATGGCTACACCTTC. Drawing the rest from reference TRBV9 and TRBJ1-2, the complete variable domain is DSGVTQTPKHLITATGQRVTLRCSPRSGDLSVYWYQQSLDQGLQFLIQYYNGEERAKGNILERFSAQQFPDLHSELNLSSLELGDSALYFCASSVFSAAGPHGYTFGSGTRLTVV.

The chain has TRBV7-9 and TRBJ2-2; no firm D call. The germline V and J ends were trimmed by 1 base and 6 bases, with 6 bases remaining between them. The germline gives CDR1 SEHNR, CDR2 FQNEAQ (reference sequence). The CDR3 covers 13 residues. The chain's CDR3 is CASSLEFAGELFF. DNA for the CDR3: TGTGCCAGCAGCTTAGAGTTCGCCGGGGAGCTGTTTTTT.

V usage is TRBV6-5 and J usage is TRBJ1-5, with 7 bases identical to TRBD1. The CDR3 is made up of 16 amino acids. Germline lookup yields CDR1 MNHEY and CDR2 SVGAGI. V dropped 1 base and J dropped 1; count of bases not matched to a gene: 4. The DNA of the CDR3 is TGTGCCAGCAGTTACTTCTCGGACAGGAGCAATCAGCCCCAGCATTTT. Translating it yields CASSYFSDRSNQPQHF.

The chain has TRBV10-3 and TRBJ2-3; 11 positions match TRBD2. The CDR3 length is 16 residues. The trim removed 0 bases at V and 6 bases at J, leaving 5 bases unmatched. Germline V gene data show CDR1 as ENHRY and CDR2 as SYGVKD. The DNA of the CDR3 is TGTGCCATCAGTGAGTCTAGCGGGGGGGCTAGGGATACGCAGTATTTT. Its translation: CAISESSGGARDTQYF.

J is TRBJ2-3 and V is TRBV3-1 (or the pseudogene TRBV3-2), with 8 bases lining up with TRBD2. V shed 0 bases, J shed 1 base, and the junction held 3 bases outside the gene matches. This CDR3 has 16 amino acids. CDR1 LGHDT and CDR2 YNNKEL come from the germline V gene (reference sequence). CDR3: CASSQDRGLGTDTQYF. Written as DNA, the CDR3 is TGTGCCAGCAGCCAAGATCGGGGACTAGGCACAGATACGCAGTATTTT.